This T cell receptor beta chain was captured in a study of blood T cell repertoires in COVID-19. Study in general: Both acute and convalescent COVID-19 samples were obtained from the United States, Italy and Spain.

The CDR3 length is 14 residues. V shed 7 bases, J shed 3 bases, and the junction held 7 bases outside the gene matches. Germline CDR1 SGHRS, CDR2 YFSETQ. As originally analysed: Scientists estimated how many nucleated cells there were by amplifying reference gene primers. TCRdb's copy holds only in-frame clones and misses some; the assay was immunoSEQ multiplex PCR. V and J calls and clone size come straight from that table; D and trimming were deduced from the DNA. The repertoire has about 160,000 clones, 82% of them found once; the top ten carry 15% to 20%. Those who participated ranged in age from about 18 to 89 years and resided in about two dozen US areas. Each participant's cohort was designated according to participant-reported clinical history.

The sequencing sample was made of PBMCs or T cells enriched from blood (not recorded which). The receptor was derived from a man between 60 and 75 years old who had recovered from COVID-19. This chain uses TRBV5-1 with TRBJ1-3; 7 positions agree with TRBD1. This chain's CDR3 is CASSPGGSGNTIYF. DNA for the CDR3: TGCGCCAGCTCTCCAGGGGGAAGTGGAAACACCATATATTTT.